Sequencing of this TCR beta chain was carried out in a study of shared clonotypes between healthy human individuals. The CDR3 contains 14 residues when both ends are counted. The germline gives CDR1 MGHRA, CDR2 YSYEKL. Assay: immunoSEQ multiplex PCR; the TCRdb copy retains only in-frame clones and omits some. The sample lists 800,000 to 1,200,000 clones, about 80% occurring once. To note about this clone: Because the CDR3's place on the DNA is in doubt, the DNA is left out and the CDR3 is given as listed by TCRdb.

Sequenced sample: memory CD4+ T cells from PBMCs. Subset described: CD45RA-negative fraction. This rearrangement joins TRBV4-1 to TRBJ2-7. The receptor comes from a man younger than 35 in good health. Some clones in this sample may be carry-over from other donors' samples. The CDR3 region is CASSQAFFGYEQYF.